This T cell receptor beta chain originates from a study of early T cells in non-severe SARS-CoV-2 infection. Whole-study context: With bulk RNA from unsorted whole blood as input, sequencing yielded unpaired chains.

The TCR library protocol attached unique molecular identifiers to the individual cDNA molecules. TCRdb ran MiXCR on the 5' RACE reads and lists one entry per CDR3 protein. The table shows more than 65,000 distinct CDR3 sequences, with roughly 14% occurring only once. V shed 5 bases and J 4 bases; nucleotides not matched to a gene: 10. The CDR3 consists of 17 residues. The J gene is TRBJ1-5, the V gene TRBV12-3 or TRBV12-4; 11 bases line up with TRBD1. The material sequenced was whole blood, taken at baseline. This clonotype was sampled from an adult who was a healthcare worker with PCR-confirmed SARS-CoV-2 infection or an uninfected control (not recorded which). The CDR3 region has the DNA TGTGCCAGCAGTCCCGGGACAGGGGGAAAACAAAATCAGCCCCAGCATTTT. This codes for CASSPGTGGKQNQPQHF.